These T cell receptor beta chains were read from a single sample in a study of cytomegalovirus exposure and HLA in healthy donors. TCRdb's table, derived via immunoSEQ multiplex PCR, lists solely in-frame clones and lacks some. Of about 260,000 clones listed, roughly 88% are singletons. Sequenced sample: PBMCs. Source of these receptors: a woman aged 30 to 39 in good health and CMV-seronegative. The CDR3 runs from the conserved cysteine through the conserved F or W. Fields, in order: V gene, D gene, clone size, J gene, CDR3 DNA, CDR3 protein. D genes are given only for firm matches. The size of a clone is reported for some rows only, either as once, few or many, or as a class for expanded clones.

TRBV2	TRBD1	.	TRBJ2-6	TGTGCCAGCAGTGACCCGGGACAGGGGATTTCTGGGGCCAACGTCCTGACTTTC	CASSDPGQGISGANVLTF
TRBV6-5	.	.	TRBJ2-2	TGTGCCAGCAGTTACGTCGGGGAGCTGTTTTTT	CASSYVGELFF
TRBV4-3	.	.	TRBJ1-1	TGCGCCAGCAGCCAAGAACCCTTCTTGAACACTGAAGCTTTCTTT	CASSQEPFLNTEAFF
TRBV9	TRBD1	.	TRBJ1-4	TGTGCCAGCAGCGCCAGAGAACAGGGGGCGCCTGGAAAACTGTTTTTT	CASSAREQGAPGKLFF
TRBV29-1	.	.	TRBJ2-7	TGCAGCGTTGCGCTCCCCTACGAGCAGTACTTC	CSVALPYEQYF
TRBV28	.	.	TRBJ1-4	TGTGCCAGCAAACCCGTGAAGGGCGAAAAACTGTTTTTT	CASKPVKGEKLFF
TRBV5-4	.	.	TRBJ1-4	TGTGCCAGCAGCTTGAAAGGGACGGGGGGGGAAAAACTGTTTTTT	CASSLKGTGGEKLFF
TRBV27	.	.	TRBJ2-7	TGTGCCTCCTGGACAGACTACGAGCAGTACTTC	CASWTDYEQYF
TRBV5-1	.	.	TRBJ2-5	TGCGCCAGCAGCTTGGCCGCAGGGACCCCCCAAGAGACCCAGTACTTC	CASSLAAGTPQETQYF
TRBV5-1	.	.	TRBJ2-7	TGCGCCAGCAGCTTGGTGTTGGGGGCTAAGGACGAGCAGTACTTC	CASSLVLGAKDEQYF
TRBV27	.	.	TRBJ2-1	TGTGCCAGCAGTTTTGAGGAGCGGCCCTACAATGAGCAGTTCTTC	CASSFEERPYNEQFF
TRBV29-1	.	.	TRBJ1-4	TGCAGCGTAAGGGGAGTTGCAACTAATGAAAAACTGTTTTTT	CSVRGVATNEKLFF
TRBV27	.	.	TRBJ2-7	TGTGCCAGCAGTTTTAGTGTTAGTCTGGACGAGCAGTACTTC	CASSFSVSLDEQYF
TRBV5-4	.	.	TRBJ2-7	TGTGCCAGCAGGCCATGGGGGCTCGCCTACGAGCAGTACTTC	CASRPWGLAYEQYF
TRBV9	TRBD1	once	TRBJ1-2	TGTGCCAGCAGCTCCGGACAGGGGGCGAGATTCAACTATGGCTACACCTTC	CASSSGQGARFNYGYTF
TRBV4-2	.	.	TRBJ2-7	TGTGCCAGCAGCCAAGATCTGGGCGGCCGGGAGCAGTACTTC	CASSQDLGGREQYF
TRBV7-8	TRBD1	.	TRBJ2-5	TGTGCCAGCAGCTCCGGGACAGTAGAGACCCAGTACTTC	CASSSGTVETQYF
TRBV7-9	.	.	TRBJ1-5	TGTGCCAGCAGCTTAAGTTCTGGTCAGTTTAGTCAGCCCCAGCATTTT	CASSLSSGQFSQPQHF
TRBV7-2	.	once	TRBJ2-2	TGTGCCAGCAGCTTAGGGGGCAGGGTGACGGCCGGGGAGCTGTTTTTT	CASSLGGRVTAGELFF
TRBV6-5	TRBD1	.	TRBJ2-4	TGTGCCAGCAGTTACGACAGGGGTTCCAAAAACATTCAGTACTTC	CASSYDRGSKNIQYF
TRBV13	TRBD1	.	TRBJ2-7	TGTGCCAGCAGCCGCGCGGGGACAGGGCTGTACGAGCAGTACTTC	CASSRAGTGLYEQYF
TRBV4-3	.	.	TRBJ2-3	TGCGCCAGCAGCCAAGGGCAGACCCCAAGCACAGATACGCAGTATTTT	CASSQGQTPSTDTQYF
TRBV5-1	.	.	TRBJ2-5	TGCGCCAGCAGCACCCGGGACGCACAAGAGACCCAGTACTTC	CASSTRDAQETQYF
TRBV29-1	.	.	TRBJ1-1	TGCAGCGTTGACGGACGGAACACTGAAGCTTTCTTT	CSVDGRNTEAFF
TRBV5-4	.	.	TRBJ2-4	TGTGCCAGCAGCTTGGGGGAAGGGGCCAGGGGTACCTCCCTTCAGTACTTC	CASSLGEGARGTSLQYF
TRBV5-4	TRBD2	.	TRBJ2-7	TGTGCCAGCGCCGGGACTAGCGGGTCCTACGAGCAGTACTTC	CASAGTSGSYEQYF
TRBV14	.	.	TRBJ2-1	TGTGCCAGCAGCAGGGATTACAATGAGCAGTTCTTC	CASSRDYNEQFF
TRBV7-6	.	once	TRBJ2-1	TGTGCCAGCAGCTTAGGGGCTGGGGGCAATGAGCAGTTCTTC	CASSLGAGGNEQFF
TRBV7-6	TRBD1	.	TRBJ2-7	TGTGCCAGCAGCTTTGAGATGGGCAGGGGGCTTATCGAGCAGTACTTC	CASSFEMGRGLIEQYF
TRBV28	TRBD2	.	TRBJ2-7	TGTGCCAGCAGCCTAACTAGCGGAACGAGCTACGAGCAGTACTTC	CASSLTSGTSYEQYF
TRBV19	.	.	TRBJ2-7	TGTGCCAGTAGTATCGTCTACTCCTACGAGCAGTACTTC	CASSIVYSYEQYF
TRBV7-3	TRBD2	.	TRBJ2-1	TGTGCCAGCAGCCCTAGTGAGAGACTAGCGGGAGGGCTTGGGTTTGAGCAGTTCTTC	CASSPSERLAGGLGFEQFF
TRBV2	.	.	TRBJ2-7	TGTGCCTCCCAACCGGGCTGGGGGATCGAGCAGTACTTC	CASQPGWGIEQYF
TRBV29-1	TRBD1	.	TRBJ2-1	TGCAGCGCCGACCGACAGGGGTACTACAATGAGCAGTTCTTC	CSADRQGYYNEQFF
TRBV15	TRBD2	.	TRBJ2-4	TGTGCCACCGGTGGCGGGAGTGGTAACATTCAGTACTTC	CATGGGSGNIQYF
TRBV7-2	.	once	TRBJ2-3	TGTGCCAGCACCCCCTTTTCGGGGGGCACAGATACGCAGTATTTT	CASTPFSGGTDTQYF
TRBV4-1	TRBD1	once	TRBJ1-5	TGCGCCAGCAGCCAAGATTGGGACAGGGCCCCCAATCAGCCCCAGCATTTT	CASSQDWDRAPNQPQHF
TRBV9	.	.	TRBJ2-2	TGTGCCAGCAGCGTAGACGGGACCGGGGAGCTGTTTTTT	CASSVDGTGELFF
TRBV6-1	.	.	TRBJ2-7	TGTGCCAGCAGTGAGGGTTTGGGCAGCTACGAGCAGTACTTC	CASSEGLGSYEQYF
TRBV18	TRBD1	.	TRBJ2-2	TGTGCCAGCTCACCGGGAGACACTACAGGGGGCCTTCTTACCGGGGAGCTGTTTTTT	CASSPGDTTGGLLTGELFF
TRBV19	.	.	TRBJ2-5	TGTGCCAGTAGTGGGGTTTCGGGGCCCCCAGAGACCCAGTACTTC	CASSGVSGPPETQYF
TRBV7-6	.	.	TRBJ2-5	TGTGCCAGCAGCCGTGACAACCAAGAGACCCAGTACTTC	CASSRDNQETQYF
TRBV6-6	.	.	TRBJ1-1	TGTGCCAGCAATGTTGGGCGGTGGACTGAAGCTTTCTTT	CASNVGRWTEAFF
TRBV5-1	.	.	TRBJ2-1	TGCGCCAGCAGCTTGTCCGGGGACCTTGGGAATGAGCAGTTCTTC	CASSLSGDLGNEQFF
TRBV4-1	.	.	TRBJ2-5	TGCGCCAGCAGCCAAGGATCATCGACAGGAGCGTACCAAGAGACCCAGTACTTC	CASSQGSSTGAYQETQYF
TRBV6-6	.	.	TRBJ2-1	TGTGCCAGCAGCCCGCCCGCGGGGCTAGCCGGGGAGCAGTTCTTC	CASSPPAGLAGEQFF
TRBV14	TRBD1	.	TRBJ1-1	TGTGCCAGCAGCCAACAAGGGACAGGGGAAACAGCTTTCTTT	CASSQQGTGETAFF
TRBV19	.	.	TRBJ2-2	TGTGCCAGTATGTCGACTCGGGAGGAGCTGTTTTTT	CASMSTREELFF
TRBV7-2	.	.	TRBJ2-1	TGTGCCAGCAGCGTCACAGCTAGCTCCTACAATGAGCAGTTCTTC	CASSVTASSYNEQFF
TRBV7-2	.	.	TRBJ2-7	TGTGCCAGCAGCTTAGGGACTGGAAAGCACTTC	CASSLGTGKHF
TRBV28	TRBD2	.	TRBJ2-1	TGTGCCAGCAGTTTAGGGCTAGCGGGAGGTATTGAGCAGTTCTTC	CASSLGLAGGIEQFF
TRBV5-1	.	.	TRBJ2-1	TGCGCCAGCAGCCATGGACAGTCTAATGAGCAGTTCTTC	CASSHGQSNEQFF
TRBV7-9	TRBD2	.	TRBJ2-7	TGTGCCAGCAGCGCCCCAGGGACTAGCGGATACGAGCAGTACTTC	CASSAPGTSGYEQYF
TRBV19	.	.	TRBJ1-4	TGTGCCAGTAGTCCGGACCGACCGGGGAATGAAAAACTGTTTTTT	CASSPDRPGNEKLFF
TRBV9	.	.	TRBJ2-7	TGTGCCAGCAGCGTAGCTAGCGAGGGGTCCTACGAGCAGTACTTC	CASSVASEGSYEQYF
TRBV11-3	TRBD2	.	TRBJ2-3	TGTGCCAGCAGCATCTCATCGCTAGCGGGGTGGACAGATACGCAGTATTTT	CASSISSLAGWTDTQYF
TRBV19	.	once	TRBJ2-6	TGTGCCAGTAGCGACGGTGGGGCTGGGGCCAACGTCCTGACTTTC	CASSDGGAGANVLTF
TRBV4-1	.	.	TRBJ2-2	TGCGCCAGCAGCCAGCCCCCACAGGGGAACACCGGGGAGCTGTTTTTT	CASSQPPQGNTGELFF
TRBV28	.	.	TRBJ2-7	TGTGCCAGCACCCCGGGACGGATCTACGAGCAGTACTTC	CASTPGRIYEQYF